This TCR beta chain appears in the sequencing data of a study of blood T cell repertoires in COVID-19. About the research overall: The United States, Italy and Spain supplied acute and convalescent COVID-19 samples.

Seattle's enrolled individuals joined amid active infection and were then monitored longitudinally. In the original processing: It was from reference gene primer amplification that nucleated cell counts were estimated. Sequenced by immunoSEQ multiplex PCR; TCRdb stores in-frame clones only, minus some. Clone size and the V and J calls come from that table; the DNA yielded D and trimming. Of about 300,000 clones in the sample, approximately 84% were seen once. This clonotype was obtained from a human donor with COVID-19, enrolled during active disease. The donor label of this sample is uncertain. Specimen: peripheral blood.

The CDR3 nucleotides are TGTGCCAGCAGCTTAGGTGCGGGGTTCTCCGGAAACACCATATATTTT. Translating gives CASSLGAGFSGNTIYF. The chain has TRBV7-9 and TRBJ1-3; no firm D call. The V end was cut by 1 base, the J end by 4 bases, with 14 bases between. This CDR3 contains 16 residues. Germline loops: CDR1 SEHNR, CDR2 FQNEAQ (reference sequence).